The 8 T cell receptor beta chains presented below share a single source sample, sequenced in a study of T-cell reconstitution after alpha-beta-depleted transplantation in children. Unique molecular identifiers were incorporated during preparation of the TCRbeta library. MiXCR was run by TCRdb on the PCR reads, yielding one entry per CDR3 protein. The sample yields roughly 570,000 distinct CDR3 sequences, 25% to 30% seen once. The source was PBMCs, collected before TCRalphabeta/CD19-depleted stem cell transplant. The receptors derive from a boy under two years old with Wiskott-Aldrich syndrome, due to receive a stem cell transplant.

J is TRBJ2-1 and V is TRBV6-5, with D perhaps matching TRBD1 or TRBD2 (5 bases each). V lost 0 bases to trimming and J lost 5 bases, with 11 bases between them. CDR1 and CDR2 from the germline V gene are MNHEY and SVGAGI. The CDR3 totals 15 residues. CDR3: CASSYSGELNNEQFF. Here the CDR3 DNA reads TGTGCCAGCAGTTACTCGGGGGAGTTAAACAATGAGCAGTTCTTC.

This clonotype was counted a few times. V usage is TRBV11-2 and J usage is TRBJ1-2, with D tentatively TRBD1 (6 bases). Per germline, CDR1 SGHAT and CDR2 FQNNGV. This CDR3 contains 13 residues. V gave up 8 bases and J gave up 6 bases, with 16 bases separating them. The CDR3 bases are TGTGCCAGCGCCCTACTGGGGGCCCATGGCTACACCTTC. It specifies CASALLGAHGYTF.

The J gene is TRBJ2-1, the V gene TRBV19; 12 bases match TRBD2. Per germline, CDR1 LNHDA and CDR2 SQIVND (reference sequence). With 3 bases clipped from V and 6 bases from J, the junction kept 12 bases outside the gene matches. The CDR3 sequence is 18 residues long. CDR3: CASSIFWTSGKASNEQFF. The CDR3 nucleotides are TGTGCCAGTAGTATTTTTTGGACTAGCGGGAAGGCGAGCAATGAGCAGTTCTTC.

This clonotype was detected only a few times. The chain links TRBV3-1 to TRBJ1-4; D remains unclear. Germline loops: CDR1 LGHDT, CDR2 YNNKEL (reference sequence). This CDR3 comprises 16 residues. V was clipped by 0 bases and J by 3 bases, with 11 bases between them. The chain's CDR3 is CASSQDLSGSNEKLFF. The CDR3 DNA sequence: TGTGCCAGCAGCCAAGATCTTAGTGGATCTAATGAAAAACTGTTTTTT. The variable domain in full, with the rest retrieved from reference TRBV3-1 and TRBJ1-4, is DTAVSQTPKYLVTQMGNDKSIKCEQNLGHDTMYWYKQDSKKFLKIMFSYNNKELIINETVPNRFSPKSPDKAHLNLHINSLELGDSAVYFCASSQDLSGSNEKLFFGSGTQLSVL.

This clonotype was observed a few times. This chain joins TRBV5-1 and TRBJ2-2, with 7 nucleotides matching TRBD2. The trim removed 6 bases at V and 2 bases at J, leaving 13 bases unmatched. Looked up from germline, CDR1 is SGHRS and CDR2 is YFSETQ. This CDR3 is built from 17 residues. The CDR3 is CASTTPTLAVNTGELFF. CDR3 nucleotide sequence: TGCGCCAGCACCACCCCCACCCTAGCGGTTAACACCGGGGAGCTGTTTTTT.

This clonotype has only one observation. The rearrangement joins TRBV2 to TRBJ2-7; 9 nucleotides agree with TRBD2. The ends lost 8 bases at V and 6 bases at J; junction bases unmatched: 14. The CDR3 runs 15 residues. Looked up from germline, CDR1 is SNHLY and CDR2 is FYNNEI. CDR3 nucleotide sequence: TGTGCCAGCGACCCAAACTCTTTAGCGGGAGCCGAGCAGTACTTC. Its translation: CASDPNSLAGAEQYF.

The V call is TRBV14, the J call TRBJ2-1, with TRBD2 matching over 7 bases. Germline V gives CDR1 SGHDN, CDR2 FVKESK. The CDR3 covers 17 residues. The V gene end was trimmed by 2 bases and the J gene end by 1 base; junction bases not matched to a gene: 8. The CDR3 nucleotides read TGTGCCAGCAGCCAAAATTGGGGGGGGATGTCCTACAATGAGCAGTTCTTC. Its protein product is CASSQNWGGMSYNEQFF.

This clonotype was found a few times. DNA for the CDR3: TGCGCCAGCAGCTTGGTGGTAGCGGGAGATGAGACCCAGTACTTC. Protein product: CASSLVVAGDETQYF. This rearrangement joins TRBV5-1 to TRBJ2-5, with 9 bases that match TRBD2. The CDR3 consists of 15 residues. The trim removed 0 bases at V and 5 bases at J, leaving 5 bases unmatched. Germline CDR1 and CDR2: SGHRS and YFSETQ. The whole variable domain, remainder taken from reference TRBV5-1 and TRBJ2-5, is KAGVTQTPRYLIKTRGQQVTLSCSPISGHRSVSWYQQTPGQGLQFLFEYFSETQRNKGNFPGRFSGRQFSNSRSEMNVSTLELGDSALYLCASSLVVAGDETQYFGPGTRLLVL.